What follows describes a single T cell receptor beta chain. Its antigen is unknown. The sample comes from a study of cytomegalovirus exposure and HLA in healthy donors. TCRdb's table, derived via immunoSEQ multiplex PCR, lists solely in-frame clones and lacks some. Altogether under 200,000 clones are present, about 86% being singletons, with the ten largest covering about 2.2%. Study-level findings and limits: In vitro data verified a few CMV-associated chains as specific for CMV antigens. Reportedly, diagnosis of cytomegalovirus status by the classifier showed high specificity and sensitivity.

Germline CDR1 MGHDK, CDR2 SYGVNS. The CDR3 length is 13 residues. The ends were cut back, 6 bases at V and 8 bases at J, with 16 bases in the middle. This TCR was recovered from a woman between 18 and 29 years old in good health and CMV-seronegative. The sequencing sample was made of PBMCs. The chain links TRBV25-1 to TRBJ1-2, with D unresolved. CDR3 sequence: CASRGMREGGYTF. Written as DNA, the CDR3 is TGTGCCAGCAGAGGAATGAGGGAGGGAGGCTACACCTTC.